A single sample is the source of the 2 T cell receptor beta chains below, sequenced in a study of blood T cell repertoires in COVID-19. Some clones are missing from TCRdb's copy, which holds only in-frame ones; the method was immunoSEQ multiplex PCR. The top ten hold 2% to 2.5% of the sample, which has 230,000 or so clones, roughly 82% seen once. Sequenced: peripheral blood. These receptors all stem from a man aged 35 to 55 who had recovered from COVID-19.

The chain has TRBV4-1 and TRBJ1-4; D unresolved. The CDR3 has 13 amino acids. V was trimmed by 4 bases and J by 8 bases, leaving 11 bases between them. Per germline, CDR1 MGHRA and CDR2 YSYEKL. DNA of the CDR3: TGCGCCAGCAGCCCGTGGCCTCAGGAAAAACTGTTTTTT. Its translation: CASSPWPQEKLFF.

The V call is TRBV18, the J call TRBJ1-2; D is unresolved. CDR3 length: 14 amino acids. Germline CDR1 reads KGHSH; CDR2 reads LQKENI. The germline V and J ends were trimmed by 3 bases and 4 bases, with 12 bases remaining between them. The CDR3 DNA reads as TGTGCCAGCTCACCCGAGAGATGGGCCTATGGCTACACCTTC. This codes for CASSPERWAYGYTF.